These 5 T cell receptor beta chains came from one sample sequenced in a study of blood T cell repertoires in COVID-19. Data came from immunoSEQ multiplex PCR; TCRdb stores just in-frame clones and leaves some out. The sample holds under 350,000 clones, 85% to 90% seen once. Sequenced material: peripheral blood. The source is a man aged 40-49 years with acute or convalescent COVID-19.

This chain links TRBV19 with TRBJ2-7, with 8 positions matching TRBD1. V dropped 4 bases and J dropped 3; count of bases not matched to a gene: 2. The CDR3 loop spans 13 amino acids. Looked up from germline, CDR1 is LNHDA and CDR2 is SQIVND (reference sequence). The CDR3 DNA is TGTGCCAGTAGTAGTGGACAGGGCTACGAGCAGTACTTC. Translating it yields CASSSGQGYEQYF.

This clone was observed a single time. The chain carries TRBV9 and TRBJ1-2, with 9 bases identical to TRBD1. V shed 3 bases, J shed 6 bases, and the junction held 9 bases outside the gene matches. From germline, CDR1 is SGDLS and CDR2 YYNGEE. The CDR3 has 15 residues. The CDR3 DNA reads as TGTGCCAGCAGCGGCCGGGACAGGGTTGTACATGGCTACACCTTC. Translating gives CASSGRDRVVHGYTF.

The gene calls are TRBV2 and TRBJ2-3; 13 positions agree with TRBD2. From germline, CDR1 is SNHLY and CDR2 FYNNEI. This CDR3 is 19 amino acids long. Unmatched junction bases numbered 15, after V lost 6 bases and J lost 3 bases. The CDR3 region is CASRRTRIRTSGRTDTQYF. DNA for the CDR3: TGTGCCAGCAGGAGGACACGAATTAGGACTAGCGGGAGAACAGATACGCAGTATTTT.

The J gene is TRBJ2-2, the V gene TRBV12-3 or TRBV12-4; no reliable D call. This CDR3 has 13 residues. With 6 bases removed from V and 6 bases from J, the gap between germline ends came to 11 bases. CDR3 protein: CASRPRSAGELFF. CDR3 nucleotides: TGTGCCAGCAGACCCCGATCGGCCGGGGAGCTGTTTTTT.

The chain uses TRBV5-1 and TRBJ1-1; D unclear. The CDR3 is made up of 15 amino acids. V dropped 5 bases and J dropped 0 bases, with 14 bases sitting between them. Germline CDR1 is SGHRS and CDR2 is YFSETQ. The CDR3 is CASRLREGMNTEAFF. CDR3 bases: TGCGCCAGCAGGCTAAGGGAGGGCATGAACACTGAAGCTTTCTTT.